This T cell receptor (beta chain) originates from a study of OX40 agonist ivuxolimab in advanced cancers. Measured with immunoSEQ multiplex PCR; TCRdb has only the in-frame clones, and not every one. The sample consists of about 22,000 clones, around 88% of them appearing once. This material consisted of CD4+ or CD8+ T cells sorted from blood, taken in a trial of the OX40 agonist ivuxolimab. The sequence came from an adult with an advanced solid tumor such as melanoma, head and neck, liver or kidney cancer.

The CDR3, as DNA: TGTGCCAGCAGCCTTTCCAAGGGGGGGCCCCCTGAAGCTTTCTTT. Translating it yields CASSLSKGGPPEAFF. J is TRBJ1-1 and V is TRBV7-8; D is perhaps TRBD1 (6 bases). V was trimmed by 5 bases and J by 6 bases, leaving 19 bases between them. This CDR3 has 15 amino acids. CDR1 and CDR2 (germline): SGHVS, FQNEAQ.